Listed here are 31 T cell receptor beta chains from one sample, sequenced in a study of cytomegalovirus exposure and HLA in healthy donors. Vbeta (60) and Jbeta (13) primers were used in the PCR. Profiled with immunoSEQ multiplex PCR; TCRdb holds only in-frame clones, not every one. The table lists roughly 180,000 clones, 76% of them singletons, with around 2.3% in the top ten. Sequencing was performed on PBMCs. Source of these receptors: a woman in her twenties or thirties in good health and CMV-seropositive.

As to this clone: The junction and the germline gene differ at one end; a read error may be behind it. V gene TRBV27 combines with J gene TRBJ2-1; 11 bases align to TRBD2. This CDR3 region has 17 residues. Looked up from germline, CDR1 is MNHEY and CDR2 is SMNVEV (reference sequence). The CDR3 DNA follows: TGTGCCAGCAGTTTACACCCTAGCGGGGGGTCCTCCAATGAGCAGTTCTTC. This encodes CASSLHPSGGSSNEQFF.

The chain couples TRBV27 to TRBJ2-7; 7 bases match TRBD1. The J segment lost 4 bases and the V segment lost 3 bases, leaving 6 bases of the junction unmatched. Per germline, CDR1 MNHEY and CDR2 SMNVEV (reference sequence). This CDR3 has 14 residues. The CDR3 DNA is TGTGCCAGCAGTTTCAGACAGGGACGGTACGAGCAGTACTTC. Amino acids: CASSFRQGRYEQYF.

The chain couples TRBV7-3 to TRBJ2-3, with a tentative D call TRBD1 (6 bases). The CDR3 totals 15 residues. Germline V gives CDR1 SGHTA, CDR2 FQGTGA. Trimming removed 2 bases from V and 4 bases from J, with 13 bases in between. The DNA for the CDR3 is TGTGCCAGCAGCTTACAGGGGAGATCTGCAGATACGCAGTATTTT. Protein sequence: CASSLQGRSADTQYF. Full variable domain (outside the CDR3, taken from reference TRBV7-3 and TRBJ2-3): GAGVSQTPSNKVTEKGKYVELRCDPISGHTALYWYRQSLGQGPEFLIYFQGTGAADDSGLPNDRFFAVRPEGSVSTLKIQRTERGDSAVYLCASSLQGRSADTQYFGPGTRLTVL.

This clone was found a few times. The chain has TRBV14 and TRBJ2-7; 10 bases agree with TRBD1. Per germline, CDR1 SGHDN and CDR2 FVKESK. Unmatched junction bases numbered 15, after V lost 1 base and J lost 0 bases. The CDR3 sequence is 20 residues long. CDR3 coding DNA: TGTGCCAGCAGCCAAGTGCTGGGGACAGGGGTGGCATCAAGCTCCTACGAGCAGTACTTC. Translation gives CASSQVLGTGVASSSYEQYF.

This sequence joins TRBV4-3 and TRBJ2-3; 9 bases are a match to TRBD2. The CDR3 sequence is 15 residues long. Trimming cost V 4 bases and J 4 bases; bases outside gene matches: 6. Germline V lookup: CDR1 LGHNA, CDR2 YSLEER. CDR3 coding DNA: TGCGCCAGCAGCCCCTCCGCGGGGGGGCCAGATACGCAGTATTTT. Protein: CASSPSAGGPDTQYF.

The chain recombines TRBV9 with TRBJ2-7; 9 nucleotides align to TRBD2. Germline CDR1 SGDLS, CDR2 YYNGEE. The junction had 6 bases not matched to a gene; V was cut back by 5 bases and J by 0 bases. The CDR3 covers 15 residues. Written as DNA, the CDR3 is TGTGCCAGCAGTCCTAGCGGGGTACCCTCCTACGAGCAGTACTTC. It is translated as CASSPSGVPSYEQYF.

V gene TRBV2 combines with J gene TRBJ1-2; weak D call: TRBD1 (5 bases). The CDR3 is made up of 14 amino acids. Trimming stripped 11 bases from V and 1 base from J, with 17 bases between. The V gene's germline CDR1 is SNHLY and CDR2 FYNNEI. DNA for the CDR3: TGTGCCGGACGCGAAGGGGCAAGTAACTATGGCTACACCTTC. It codes for CAGREGASNYGYTF.

V and J are TRBV4-3 and TRBJ2-7; unclear D gene. Germline V gene data show CDR1 as LGHNA and CDR2 as YSLEER. This CDR3 region has 13 residues. Trimming removed 0 bases at V and 0 bases at J, with 3 bases between. The CDR3 loop is CASSQDGSYEQYF. The CDR3 coding sequence is TGCGCCAGCAGCCAAGACGGCTCCTACGAGCAGTACTTC.

The J gene is TRBJ2-2, the V gene TRBV6-1; D is possibly TRBD1 (5 bases). CDR1 and CDR2 from the germline V gene are MNHNS and SASEGT. The germline V and J ends were trimmed by 5 bases and 2 bases, with 12 bases remaining between them. The CDR3 extends over 15 amino acids. The CDR3 bases are TGTGCCAGCAGTAACGGACACTATAACACCGGGGAGCTGTTTTTT. Translated, it gives CASSNGHYNTGELFF.

The chain recombines TRBV4-1 with TRBJ2-2; D is unresolved. The germline V and J ends were trimmed by 4 bases and 1 base, with 10 bases remaining between them. CDR1 MGHRA and CDR2 YSYEKL come from the germline V gene. The CDR3 is 15 amino acids. CDR3 region: CASSPPSENTGELFF. The CDR3 region has the DNA TGCGCCAGCAGCCCTCCGAGTGAGAACACCGGGGAGCTGTTTTTT.

The rearrangement joins TRBV7-2 to TRBJ2-2; D ambiguous. From germline, CDR1 is SGHTA and CDR2 FQGNSA. The CDR3 length is 14 residues. V was cut by 1 base and J by 3 bases, with 6 bases left in between. CDR3 amino acids: CASSLELYTGELFF. CDR3 nucleotides: TGTGCCAGCAGCTTAGAACTGTACACCGGGGAGCTGTTTTTT.

J is TRBJ2-1 and V is TRBV19, with D maybe TRBD2 (6 bases). The germline V gene has CDR1 LNHDA and CDR2 SQIVND (reference sequence). V gave up 5 bases and J gave up 6 bases, with 11 bases separating them. This CDR3 is built from 13 residues. CDR3 amino acids: CASSSGLTNEQFF. The CDR3 DNA reads TGTGCCAGTAGTTCGGGACTTACCAATGAGCAGTTCTTC.

V is TRBV28 and J is TRBJ1-5; TRBD1 matches at 9 bases. V lost 3 bases, J lost 0 bases, and 15 bases stayed unmatched. Germline-derived CDR1 and CDR2 are MDHEN and SYDVKM. The CDR3 runs to 20 residues. The CDR3 is CASSFGRGQGLTNSNQPQHF. The CDR3 nucleotides are TGTGCCAGCAGTTTCGGGAGGGGACAGGGCCTCACTAATAGCAATCAGCCCCAGCATTTT.

The chain recombines TRBV11-3 with TRBJ2-3; TRBD2 agrees at 11 bases. J was trimmed by 3 bases and V by 5 bases; bases with no gene match: 13. Germline V gives CDR1 SGHNT, CDR2 YENEEA. The CDR3 totals 18 residues. This CDR3 is CASSPLAGGPKRTDTQYF. CDR3 in DNA: TGTGCCAGCAGCCCCTTAGCGGGGGGGCCGAAGAGGACAGATACGCAGTATTTT.

This chain joins TRBV6-5 and TRBJ2-3, with D uncertain. The CDR3 consists of 13 residues. Trimming removed 6 bases at V and 7 bases at J, with 14 bases between. Germline V lookup: CDR1 MNHEY, CDR2 SVGAGI. As DNA, the CDR3 is TGTGCCAGCAGCCGGAAGACTCCGAATACGCAGTATTTT. It is translated as CASSRKTPNTQYF.

This clone was seen only once. This chain connects TRBV28 to TRBJ2-1; 9 bases map to TRBD2. The J segment lost 4 bases and the V segment lost 9 bases, leaving 13 bases of the junction unmatched. This CDR3 spans 16 amino acids. CDR1 and CDR2 (germline): MDHEN, SYDVKM. The CDR3 DNA reads TGTGCCAGTCGGATCCGGCTAGCGGGGTTTTACAATGAGCAGTTCTTC. Protein product: CASRIRLAGFYNEQFF.

This clone was detected once. The rearrangement uses TRBV5-1 and TRBJ2-1; a weak D match, TRBD1 (6 bases). This CDR3 is built from 13 residues. The V end was cut by 0 bases, the J end by 9 bases, with 10 bases between. CDR1 and CDR2 from the germline V gene are SGHRS and YFSETQ. The CDR3 protein is CASSLVGTSEQFF. As DNA, the CDR3 is TGCGCCAGCAGCTTGGTCGGGACAAGTGAGCAGTTCTTC.

Remarks on this clone: At one boundary the junction diverges from the germline segment, which might be a read error. V gene TRBV7-9 combines with J gene TRBJ2-3; 9 positions agree with TRBD2. This CDR3 comprises 15 residues. In germline, CDR1 is SEHNR, CDR2 FQNEAQ (reference sequence). In DNA form, the CDR3 reads TGTTCCAGCAGCCCCGCGGGGGGGGCCAAGGATACGCAGTATTTT. Translating it yields CSSSPAGGAKDTQYF.

This chain uses TRBV28 with TRBJ1-4, with D possibly matching TRBD1 (6 bases). Germline V gene lookup returns CDR1 MDHEN and CDR2 SYDVKM. The V and J ends lost 5 bases and 0 bases respectively, with 13 bases between them. CDR3 length: 16 amino acids. CDR3: CASSALEGATNEKLFF. CDR3 DNA: TGTGCCAGCAGTGCCCTTGAGGGGGCAACTAATGAAAAACTGTTTTTT.

This clone was counted only a few times. This rearrangement joins TRBV5-6 to TRBJ2-3, with TRBD2 matching over 8 bases. The germline V gene encodes CDR1 SGHDT and CDR2 YYEEEE. Trimming cost V 3 bases and J 5 bases; bases outside gene matches: 5. This CDR3 region has 14 residues. CDR3 sequence (DNA): TGTGCCAGCAGCTCCGGGGGGGCGGGAGATACGCAGTATTTT. The encoded protein is CASSSGGAGDTQYF.

This clone was observed once. V gene TRBV10-3 combines with J gene TRBJ1-4, with D unresolved. The V gene's germline CDR1 is ENHRY and CDR2 SYGVKD. Trimming removed 2 bases from V and 7 bases from J, with 8 bases in between. The CDR3 loop spans 13 amino acids. The CDR3 region has the DNA TGTGCCATCAGTGAGCCTAGAGGTGAAAAACTGTTTTTT. Amino acid sequence: CAISEPRGEKLFF.

The V and J genes are TRBV10-2 and TRBJ1-3; D unclear. Trimming left V 7 bases short and J 0 bases short, with 7 bases between. CDR1 is WSHSY, CDR2 SAAADI, per germline. The CDR3 is 13 residues long. CDR3 DNA sequence: TGCGCCAGCATGAGTAGCTCTGGAAACACCATATATTTT. Its protein is CASMSSSGNTIYF.

The genes are TRBV2 and TRBJ1-2; 11 bases are a match to TRBD1. This CDR3 spans 13 amino acids. J was trimmed by 7 bases and V by 6 bases; bases with no gene match: 4. From germline, CDR1 is SNHLY and CDR2 FYNNEI. The CDR3 here is CASSWDRGSGYTF. The CDR3 coding sequence is TGTGCCAGCAGCTGGGACAGGGGGTCTGGCTACACCTTC.

The rearrangement links TRBV5-1 to TRBJ2-5; 7 nucleotides line up with TRBD2. Trimming removed 4 bases from V and 0 bases from J; junction bases left unmatched: 3. CDR1 SGHRS and CDR2 YFSETQ come from the germline V gene. The CDR3 is 14 residues long. The CDR3 region has the DNA TGCGCCAGCAGCCTGCGGGGGTACCAAGAGACCCAGTACTTC. Translated: CASSLRGYQETQYF.

The gene calls are TRBV9 and TRBJ1-1, with TRBD1 matching 11 bases. Germline values: CDR1 SGDLS, CDR2 YYNGEE. Trimming removed 1 base from V and 4 bases from J; junction bases left unmatched: 9. The CDR3 extends over 17 amino acids. The CDR3 bases are TGTGCCAGCAGCGTATCGGACAGGGGGCACGTAGGCACTGAAGCTTTCTTT. It is translated as CASSVSDRGHVGTEAFF.

The chain recombines TRBV11-3 with TRBJ2-1; TRBD1 matches at 9 bases. Looked up from germline, CDR1 is SGHNT and CDR2 is YENEEA. J gave up 0 bases and V 3 bases, and 6 bases lay outside the gene matches. The CDR3 runs to 17 residues. CDR3 loop: CASSFPGQGGSYNEQFF. The DNA of the CDR3 is TGTGCCAGCAGCTTCCCGGGACAGGGAGGCTCCTACAATGAGCAGTTCTTC.

The chain employs TRBV4-1 and TRBJ1-1, with D possibly matching TRBD1 (6 bases). The CDR3 loop spans 15 amino acids. The germline V gene has CDR1 MGHRA and CDR2 YSYEKL. With 1 base removed from V and 3 bases from J, the gap between germline ends came to 12 bases. The CDR3, as DNA: TGCGCCAGCAGCCAAGTTGTAGGGGGGGACACTGAAGCTTTCTTT. Translating it yields CASSQVVGGDTEAFF.

The rearrangement joins TRBV7-6 to TRBJ2-2; TRBD1 matches at 8 bases. The V segment lost 5 bases and the J segment 6 bases; nucleotides outside the gene matches: 11. There are 16 residues in the CDR3. Germline V gene sequence: CDR1 SGHVS, CDR2 FNYEAQ. Here the CDR3 reads CASSHGQGSGPGELFF. CDR3 nucleotide sequence: TGTGCCAGCAGCCACGGACAGGGATCGGGCCCCGGGGAGCTGTTTTTT.

J is TRBJ2-2 and V is TRBV5-1; D perhaps matches TRBD2 (6 bases). The V and J ends lost 3 bases and 4 bases respectively, with 13 bases between them. Germline-derived CDR1 and CDR2 are SGHRS and YFSETQ. CDR3 length equals 15 residues. In DNA form, the CDR3 reads TGCGCCAGCAGCTCGGAGGGCGTGGGCACCGGGGAGCTGTTTTTT. Its protein is CASSSEGVGTGELFF. Supplemented by reference TRBV5-1 and TRBJ2-2, the full variable domain reads KAGVTQTPRYLIKTRGQQVTLSCSPISGHRSVSWYQQTPGQGLQFLFEYFSETQRNKGNFPGRFSGRQFSNSRSEMNVSTLELGDSALYLCASSSEGVGTGELFFGEGSRLTVL.

DNA for the CDR3: TGTGCCACCAGCAGAGATTCGACGACAACAAGCTCCTACGAGCAGTACTTC. It codes for CATSRDSTTTSSYEQYF. The chain recombines TRBV15 with TRBJ2-7; D not resolved. Trimming removed 0 bases from V and 0 bases from J, with 15 bases in between. CDR1 is LNHNV, CDR2 YYDKDF, per germline (reference sequence). The length of the CDR3 is 17 residues.

The CDR3 loop is CAISDTSGGAMSTGELFF. The CDR3 DNA reads TGTGCCATCAGCGATACTAGCGGGGGGGCCATGAGCACCGGGGAGCTGTTTTTT. The V call is TRBV10-3, the J call TRBJ2-2, with 13 bases fitting TRBD2. CDR1 and CDR2 (germline): ENHRY, SYGVKD. J was trimmed by 4 bases and V by 6 bases; bases with no gene match: 11. The CDR3 runs to 18 residues.